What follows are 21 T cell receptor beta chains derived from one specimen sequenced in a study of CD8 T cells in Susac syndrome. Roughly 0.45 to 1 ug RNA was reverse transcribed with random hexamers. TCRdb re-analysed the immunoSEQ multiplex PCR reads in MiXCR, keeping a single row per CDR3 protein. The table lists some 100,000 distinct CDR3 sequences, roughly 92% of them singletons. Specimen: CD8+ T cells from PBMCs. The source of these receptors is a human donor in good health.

CDR3 sequence reads: CSARDLTSSTAEAFF. CDR3 coding DNA: TGCAGTGCTAGAGATCTCACGAGTTCCACTGCGGAAGCTTTCTTT. J is TRBJ1-1 and V is TRBV20-1; D is uncertain. CDR3 length: 15 residues. The germline V gene has CDR1 DFQATT and CDR2 SNEGSKA (reference sequence). Between the trimmed V and J ends, which lost 0 bases and 8 bases, there was a span of 19 bases.

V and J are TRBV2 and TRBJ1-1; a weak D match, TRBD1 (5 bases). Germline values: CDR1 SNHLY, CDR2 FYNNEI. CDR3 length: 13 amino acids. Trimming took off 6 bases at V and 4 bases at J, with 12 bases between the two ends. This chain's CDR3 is CASRLRGVTEAFF. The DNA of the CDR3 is TGTGCCAGCAGGCTCCGAGGGGTCACTGAAGCTTTCTTT.

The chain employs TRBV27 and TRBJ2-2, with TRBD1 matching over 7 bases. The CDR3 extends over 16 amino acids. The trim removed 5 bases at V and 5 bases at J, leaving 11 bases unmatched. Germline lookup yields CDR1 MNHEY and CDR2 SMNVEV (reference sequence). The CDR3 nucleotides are TGTGCCAGCAGTCTCCAGGGGGTATTTGGAACCGGGGAGCTGTTTTTT. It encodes CASSLQGVFGTGELFF.

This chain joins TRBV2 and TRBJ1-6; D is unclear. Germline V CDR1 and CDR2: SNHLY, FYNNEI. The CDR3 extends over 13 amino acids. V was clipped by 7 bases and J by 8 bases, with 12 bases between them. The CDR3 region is CASIRDTDSPLHF. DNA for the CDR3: TGTGCCAGCATACGGGATACCGATTCACCCCTCCACTTT.

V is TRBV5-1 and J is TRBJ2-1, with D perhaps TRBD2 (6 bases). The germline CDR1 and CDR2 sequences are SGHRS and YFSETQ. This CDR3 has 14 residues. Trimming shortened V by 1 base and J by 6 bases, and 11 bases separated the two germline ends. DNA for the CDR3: TGCGCCAGCAGCTTGTTGGGGGGAACCAATGAGCAGTTCTTC. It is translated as CASSLLGGTNEQFF.

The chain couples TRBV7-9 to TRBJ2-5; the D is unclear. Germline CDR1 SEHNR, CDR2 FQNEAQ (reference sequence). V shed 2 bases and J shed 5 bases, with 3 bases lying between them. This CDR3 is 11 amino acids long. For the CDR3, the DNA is TGTGCCAGCAGCTTACCTGAGACCCAGTACTTC. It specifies CASSLPETQYF.

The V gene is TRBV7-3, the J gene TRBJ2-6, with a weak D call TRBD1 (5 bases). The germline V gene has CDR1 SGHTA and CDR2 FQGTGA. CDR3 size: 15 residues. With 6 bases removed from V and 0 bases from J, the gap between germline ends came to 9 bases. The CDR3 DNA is TGTGCCAGCAGTTCAGGGCGCTCTGGGGCCAACGTCCTGACTTTC. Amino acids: CASSSGRSGANVLTF. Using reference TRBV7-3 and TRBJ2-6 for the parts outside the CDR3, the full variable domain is GAGVSQTPSNKVTEKGKYVELRCDPISGHTALYWYRQSLGQGPEFLIYFQGTGAADDSGLPNDRFFAVRPEGSVSTLKIQRTERGDSAVYLCASSSGRSGANVLTFGAGSRLTVL.

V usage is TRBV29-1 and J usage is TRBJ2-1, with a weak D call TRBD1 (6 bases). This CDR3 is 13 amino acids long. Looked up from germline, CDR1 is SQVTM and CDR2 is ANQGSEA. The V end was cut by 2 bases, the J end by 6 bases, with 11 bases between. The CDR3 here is CSVEKQTGNEQFF. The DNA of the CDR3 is TGCAGCGTTGAAAAGCAGACAGGCAATGAGCAGTTCTTC.

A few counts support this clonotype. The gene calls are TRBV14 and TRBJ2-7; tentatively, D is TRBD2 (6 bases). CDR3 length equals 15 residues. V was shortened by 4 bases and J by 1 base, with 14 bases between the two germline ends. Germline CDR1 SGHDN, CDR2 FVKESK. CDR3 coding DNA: TGTGCCAGCAGCCGATTGCCGGGACTGTCCTACGAGCAGTACTTC. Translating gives CASSRLPGLSYEQYF.

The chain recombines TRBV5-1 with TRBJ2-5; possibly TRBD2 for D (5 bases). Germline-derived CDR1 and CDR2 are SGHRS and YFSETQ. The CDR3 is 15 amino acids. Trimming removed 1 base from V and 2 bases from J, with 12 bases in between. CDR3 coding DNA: TGCGCCAGCAGCTTGTCGGGGAATGCACAAGAGACCCAGTACTTC. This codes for CASSLSGNAQETQYF.

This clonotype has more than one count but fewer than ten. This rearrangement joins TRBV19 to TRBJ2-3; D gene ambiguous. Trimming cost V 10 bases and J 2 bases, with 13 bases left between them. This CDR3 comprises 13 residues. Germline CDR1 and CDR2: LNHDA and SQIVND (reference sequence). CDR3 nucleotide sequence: TGTGCCACCAAAGAAAGATACACAGATACGCAGTATTTT. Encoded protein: CATKERYTDTQYF.

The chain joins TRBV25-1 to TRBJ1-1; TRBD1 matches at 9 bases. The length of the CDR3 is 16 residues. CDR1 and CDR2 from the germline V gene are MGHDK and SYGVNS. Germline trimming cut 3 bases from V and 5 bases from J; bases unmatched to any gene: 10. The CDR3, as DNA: TGTGCCAGCAGTGATAGGACAGGGGCCATTCGGACTGAAGCTTTCTTT. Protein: CASSDRTGAIRTEAFF.

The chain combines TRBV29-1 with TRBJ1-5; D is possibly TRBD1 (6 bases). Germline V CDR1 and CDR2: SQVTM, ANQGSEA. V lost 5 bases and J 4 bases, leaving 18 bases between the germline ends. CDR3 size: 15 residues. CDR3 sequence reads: CSVTLPDRPNQPQHF. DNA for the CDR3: TGCAGCGTTACTCTTCCAGACAGGCCTAATCAGCCCCAGCATTTT.

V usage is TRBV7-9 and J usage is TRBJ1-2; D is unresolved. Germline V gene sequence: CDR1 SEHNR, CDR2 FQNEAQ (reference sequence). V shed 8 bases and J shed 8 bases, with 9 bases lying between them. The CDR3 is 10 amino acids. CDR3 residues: CASGQGGYTF. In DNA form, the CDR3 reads TGTGCCAGCGGTCAAGGGGGCTACACCTTC.

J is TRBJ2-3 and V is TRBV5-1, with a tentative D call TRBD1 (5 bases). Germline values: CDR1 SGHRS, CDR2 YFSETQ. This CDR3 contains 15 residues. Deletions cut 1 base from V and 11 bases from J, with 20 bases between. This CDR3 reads CASSLTGPALVEQYF. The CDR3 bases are TGCGCCAGCAGCTTGACAGGACCCGCTCTGGTTGAGCAGTATTTT.

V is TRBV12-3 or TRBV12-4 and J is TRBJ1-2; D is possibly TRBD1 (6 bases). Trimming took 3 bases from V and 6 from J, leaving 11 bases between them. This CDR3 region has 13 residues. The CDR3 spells CASSLTGHNGYTF. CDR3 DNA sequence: TGTGCCAGCAGTTTGACAGGCCATAATGGCTACACCTTC.

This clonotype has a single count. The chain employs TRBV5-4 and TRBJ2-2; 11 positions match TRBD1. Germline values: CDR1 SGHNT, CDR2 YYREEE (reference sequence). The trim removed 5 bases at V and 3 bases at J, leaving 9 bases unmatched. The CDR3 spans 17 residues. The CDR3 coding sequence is TGTGCCAGCAGAAGTGCCGGGACAGGGGGATACACCGGGGAGCTGTTTTTT. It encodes CASRSAGTGGYTGELFF. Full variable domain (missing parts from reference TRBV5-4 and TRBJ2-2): ETGVTQSPTHLIKTRGQQVTLRCSSQSGHNTVSWYQQALGQGPQFIFQYYREEENGRGNFPPRFSGLQFPNYSSELNVNALELDDSALYLCASRSAGTGGYTGELFFGEGSRLTVL.

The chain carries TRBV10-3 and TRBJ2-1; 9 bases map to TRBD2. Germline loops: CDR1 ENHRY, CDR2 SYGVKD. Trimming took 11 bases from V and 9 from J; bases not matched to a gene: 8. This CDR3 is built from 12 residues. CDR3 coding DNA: TGTGCCGTTAGCGGGGGAGGGGTTGAGCAGTTCTTC. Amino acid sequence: CAVSGGGVEQFF.

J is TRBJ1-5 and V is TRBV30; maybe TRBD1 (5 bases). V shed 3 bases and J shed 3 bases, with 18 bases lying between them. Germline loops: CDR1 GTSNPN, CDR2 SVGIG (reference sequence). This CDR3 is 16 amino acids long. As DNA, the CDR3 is TGTGCCTGGAGCGATAAAGGGTGGGGGAACAATCAGCCCCAGCATTTT. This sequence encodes CAWSDKGWGNNQPQHF. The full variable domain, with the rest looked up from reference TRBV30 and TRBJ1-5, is SQTIHQWPATLVQPVGSPLSLECTVEGTSNPNLYWYRQAAGRGLQLLFYSVGIGQISSEVPQNLSASRPQDRQFILSSKKLLLSDSGFYLCAWSDKGWGNNQPQHFGDGTRLSIL.

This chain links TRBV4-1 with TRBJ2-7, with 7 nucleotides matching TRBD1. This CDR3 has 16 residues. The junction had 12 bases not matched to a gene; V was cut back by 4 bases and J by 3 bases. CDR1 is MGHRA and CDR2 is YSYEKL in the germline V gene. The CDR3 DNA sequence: TGCGCCAGCAGCCTTCAAGGCGTAGGGACAGACTACGAGCAGTACTTC. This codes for CASSLQGVGTDYEQYF.

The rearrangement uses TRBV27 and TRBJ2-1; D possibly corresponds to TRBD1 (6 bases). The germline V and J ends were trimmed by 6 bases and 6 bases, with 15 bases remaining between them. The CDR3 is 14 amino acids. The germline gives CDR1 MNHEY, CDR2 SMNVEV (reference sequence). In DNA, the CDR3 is TGTGCCAGCAGGCCAGGGGTTAGGGTCAATGAGCAGTTCTTC. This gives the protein CASRPGVRVNEQFF.